The 31 T cell receptor beta chains in this list originate from one sample, sequenced in a study of blood T cell repertoires in COVID-19. Measured with immunoSEQ multiplex PCR; TCRdb has only the in-frame clones, and not every one. The sample lists 150,000 to 200,000 clones, roughly 81% seen once, with 9.5% to 15% in the top ten. The sample consisted of peripheral blood. These receptors came from a woman of 80 years or more with COVID-19, enrolled during active disease.

The chain couples TRBV28 to TRBJ1-2; 7 nucleotides agree with TRBD1. J was trimmed by 0 bases and V by 4 bases; bases with no gene match: 5. CDR3 length: 15 amino acids. Germline-derived CDR1 and CDR2 are MDHEN and SYDVKM. The CDR3 coding sequence is TGTGCCAGCAGTTCCCCCGGGACAGCTAACTATGGCTACACCTTC. The encoded protein is CASSSPGTANYGYTF.

This clone showed up just once. V usage is TRBV2 and J usage is TRBJ2-2; 10 bases fit TRBD1. After removal of 6 bases from V and 3 bases from J, the junction contained 7 bases not matched to a gene. Germline V gene lookup returns CDR1 SNHLY and CDR2 FYNNEI. The length of the CDR3 is 16 residues. The CDR3 nucleotides are TGTGCCAGCAGAACCGGGACAGGGGCTTACACCGGGGAGCTGTTTTTT. Translated, it gives CASRTGTGAYTGELFF.

The chain is built from TRBV2 and TRBJ1-2, with 12 nucleotides matching TRBD1. This CDR3 is 16 amino acids long. The trim removed 8 bases at V and 6 bases at J, leaving 13 bases unmatched. Germline assignment: CDR1 SNHLY and CDR2 FYNNEI. CDR3 DNA: TGTGCCAGCCTGACCGGGACAGGGGGCATCGTACATGGCTACACCTTC. It encodes CASLTGTGGIVHGYTF.

This clone was detected once. The chain links TRBV5-6 to TRBJ2-7; 11 nucleotides agree with TRBD1. Germline lookup yields CDR1 SGHDT and CDR2 YYEEEE. This CDR3 region has 15 residues. V shed 5 bases, J shed 0 bases, and the junction held 4 bases outside the gene matches. CDR3 amino acids: CASSWTGGFSYEQYF. The CDR3 nucleotides read TGTGCCAGCAGTTGGACAGGGGGCTTCTCCTACGAGCAGTACTTC. The full variable domain, with the rest looked up from reference TRBV5-6 and TRBJ2-7, is DAGVTQSPTHLIKTRGQQVTLRCSPKSGHDTVSWYQQALGQGPQFIFQYYEEEERQRGNFPDRFSGHQFPNYSSELNVNALLLGDSALYLCASSWTGGFSYEQYFGPGTRLTVT.

The chain joins TRBV27 to TRBJ1-1, with 11 bases fitting TRBD1. The CDR3 has 14 amino acids. The J segment lost 5 bases and the V segment lost 9 bases, leaving 8 bases of the junction unmatched. Looked up from germline, CDR1 is MNHEY and CDR2 is SMNVEV (reference sequence). Here the CDR3 DNA reads TGTGCCAGTTCCTGGGACAGGGGGACGACTGAAGCTTTCTTT. Protein sequence: CASSWDRGTTEAFF.

The chain joins TRBV28 to TRBJ2-7; 10 bases align to TRBD2. Germline V gene lookup returns CDR1 MDHEN and CDR2 SYDVKM. The CDR3 is made up of 13 amino acids. Germline trimming cut 4 bases from V and 7 bases from J; bases unmatched to any gene: 4. The CDR3 sequence: CASSSGTSEEQYF. Written as DNA, the CDR3 is TGTGCCAGCAGTTCCGGGACTAGCGAAGAGCAGTACTTC.

This clone occurred a few times. V and J are TRBV24-1 and TRBJ1-5; 10 bases match TRBD1. This CDR3 is 11 amino acids long. Germline CDR1 is KGHDR and CDR2 is SFDVKD. The V and J ends lost 3 bases and 16 bases, in that order; junction bases with no gene match: 2. Here the CDR3 DNA reads TGTGCCACCAGTGATGGGACAGGGGTTCATTTT. It translates to CATSDGTGVHF.

The rearrangement joins TRBV11-2 to TRBJ1-4; TRBD1 is a possible D gene (5 bases). Trimming stripped 4 bases from V and 7 bases from J, with 13 bases between. The CDR3 extends over 14 amino acids. Germline CDR1 is SGHAT and CDR2 is FQNNGV. In DNA form, the CDR3 reads TGTGCCAGCAGCTCTAGGGGTGGGGTTGAAAAACTGTTTTTT. Translated: CASSSRGGVEKLFF.

CDR3 protein: CASMVGRLGHNEQFF. The CDR3 coding sequence is TGTGCCAGTATGGTGGGTAGACTAGGGCACAATGAGCAGTTCTTC. The gene calls are TRBV19 and TRBJ2-1, with D tentatively TRBD2 (6 bases). This CDR3 has 15 amino acids. Germline V gives CDR1 LNHDA, CDR2 SQIVND (reference sequence). V lost 7 bases and J lost 5, with 18 bases in between.

The chain employs TRBV7-9 and TRBJ1-1; TRBD1 agrees at 7 bases. The germline V gene encodes CDR1 SEHNR and CDR2 FQNEAQ (reference sequence). CDR3 length equals 15 residues. Trimming cost V 1 base and J 3 bases; bases outside gene matches: 5. This CDR3 is CASSLGVTGHTEAFF. The CDR3 DNA reads TGTGCCAGCAGCTTAGGGGTGACAGGGCACACTGAAGCTTTCTTT.

A single count supports this clone. This chain connects TRBV5-6 to TRBJ2-4; 7 positions match TRBD1. The CDR3 is made up of 16 amino acids. The V segment lost 4 bases and the J segment 0 bases; nucleotides outside the gene matches: 7. Germline CDR1 and CDR2: SGHDT and YYEEEE. CDR3 sequence: CASSTRDRIAKNIQYF. The CDR3 region has the DNA TGTGCCAGCAGCACCCGGGACAGAATAGCCAAAAACATTCAGTACTTC.

This clone was picked up a small number of times. The CDR3 loop reads CASKPGTGVHEQYF. The DNA of the CDR3 is TGCGCCAGCAAACCCGGGACAGGGGTCCACGAGCAGTACTTC. The chain carries TRBV23-1 and TRBJ2-7, with TRBD1 identical over 10 bases. TRBV23-1 is recorded as an ORF, its role being uncertain. Trimming at V came to 7 bases and at J to 5 bases, leaving 8 bases not matched to a gene. The CDR3 loop spans 14 amino acids.

The chain links TRBV4-3 to TRBJ2-1; 8 positions agree with TRBD1. The length of the CDR3 is 16 residues. V dropped 0 bases and J dropped 9; count of bases not matched to a gene: 10. CDR1 and CDR2 from the germline V gene are LGHNA and YSLEER. This CDR3 reads CASSQDRAGGTGEQFF. The CDR3 bases are TGCGCCAGCAGCCAAGATAGGGCAGGGGGCACAGGTGAGCAGTTCTTC.

V usage is TRBV27 and J usage is TRBJ1-4; tentative D call: TRBD1 (5 bases). The CDR3 covers 16 residues. Germline V gene lookup returns CDR1 MNHEY and CDR2 SMNVEV (reference sequence). Trimming shortened V by 2 bases and J by 8 bases, and 18 bases separated the two germline ends. The CDR3 here is CASSLGGTGVEEKLFF. In nucleotides, the CDR3 is TGTGCCAGCAGTTTAGGGGGTACGGGGGTTGAGGAAAAACTGTTTTTT.

The chain carries TRBV5-8 and TRBJ2-5; D not resolved. Germline CDR1 SGHTS, CDR2 YDEGEE. Trimming took 2 bases from V and 4 from J, leaving 9 bases between them. The CDR3 is 13 amino acids. The CDR3 here is CASSLPGGETQYF. Written as DNA, the CDR3 is TGTGCCAGCAGCTTACCGGGTGGAGAGACCCAGTACTTC.

This sequence joins TRBV5-1 and TRBJ1-1; the match to TRBD1 covers 12 bases. Germline values: CDR1 SGHRS, CDR2 YFSETQ. CDR3 length: 16 residues. The trim removed 4 bases at V and 8 bases at J, leaving 12 bases unmatched. CDR3 in amino acids: CASSPDPGQGASEAFF. Written as DNA, the CDR3 is TGCGCCAGCAGCCCGGACCCGGGACAGGGGGCATCAGAAGCTTTCTTT. The whole variable domain, remainder taken from reference TRBV5-1 and TRBJ1-1, is KAGVTQTPRYLIKTRGQQVTLSCSPISGHRSVSWYQQTPGQGLQFLFEYFSETQRNKGNFPGRFSGRQFSNSRSEMNVSTLELGDSALYLCASSPDPGQGASEAFFGQGTRLTVV.

The V and J genes are TRBV5-1 and TRBJ1-1; the match to TRBD1 covers 8 bases. CDR3 length: 15 amino acids. V lost 2 bases and J lost 6; bases outside the gene matches: 9. The germline gives CDR1 SGHRS, CDR2 YFSETQ. CDR3 nucleotides: TGCGCCAGCAGCTTAGACAGGGGTGTTACCCCTGAAGCTTTCTTT. Protein sequence: CASSLDRGVTPEAFF. Filled out from reference TRBV5-1 and TRBJ1-1, the complete variable domain reads KAGVTQTPRYLIKTRGQQVTLSCSPISGHRSVSWYQQTPGQGLQFLFEYFSETQRNKGNFPGRFSGRQFSNSRSEMNVSTLELGDSALYLCASSLDRGVTPEAFFGQGTRLTVV.

The V and J genes are TRBV7-9 and TRBJ2-5; TRBD2 is a possible D gene (6 bases). V was pared by 2 bases and J by 5 bases, with 24 bases between. Germline loops: CDR1 SEHNR, CDR2 FQNEAQ (reference sequence). The CDR3 is 18 residues long. CDR3 DNA sequence: TGTGCCAGCAGCTTAATGGAAGGGGCGGGATCCCTGGGGGAGACCCAGTACTTC. This sequence encodes CASSLMEGAGSLGETQYF.

The DNA of the CDR3 is TGTGCCATCAGGGACAGGGGAGGGTACGAGCAGTACTTC. Translating it yields CAIRDRGGYEQYF. The rearrangement uses TRBV10-3 and TRBJ2-7, with 9 bases aligning to TRBD1. The J segment lost 4 bases and the V segment lost 6 bases, leaving 4 bases of the junction unmatched. Germline V gene sequence: CDR1 ENHRY, CDR2 SYGVKD. The CDR3 spans 13 residues.

CDR3 region: CASSYEPGSYEQYF. The CDR3, as DNA: TGTGCCAGCAGTTACGAACCGGGCTCCTACGAGCAGTACTTC. The chain employs TRBV6-5 and TRBJ2-7; unclear D gene. The germline CDR1 and CDR2 sequences are MNHEY and SVGAGI. The CDR3 is made up of 14 amino acids. V lost 2 bases, J lost 0 bases, and 8 bases lay in between.

CDR3: CASSLGIIITDTQYF. In DNA, the CDR3 is TGTGCCAGCAGCTTAGGTATAATTATTACAGATACGCAGTATTTT. V is TRBV7-6 and J is TRBJ2-3; no reliable D call. In germline, CDR1 is SGHVS, CDR2 FNYEAQ. The V gene lost 1 base and the J gene lost 3 bases, with 11 bases spanning the gap. This CDR3 is built from 15 residues.

This clone appeared a single time. The chain combines TRBV20-1 with TRBJ1-1; the D gene is possibly TRBD1 (6 bases). The V end lost 3 bases, the J end lost 1 base, and 9 bases lay between the germline ends. In germline, CDR1 is DFQATT, CDR2 SNEGSKA (reference sequence). The CDR3 is 13 residues long. The CDR3 sequence is CSASTRGNTEAFF. The CDR3 bases are TGCAGTGCTAGTACCAGGGGGAACACTGAAGCTTTCTTT.

The genes are TRBV6-2 or TRBV6-3 and TRBJ1-1; a weak D match, TRBD1 (5 bases). There are 13 residues in the CDR3. Trimming shortened V by 4 bases and J by 5 bases, and 11 bases separated the two germline ends. Germline CDR1 is MNHEY and CDR2 is SVGEGT. CDR3 sequence: CASSFMGQTEAFF. CDR3 DNA: TGTGCCAGCAGTTTTATGGGGCAGACTGAAGCTTTCTTT.

J is TRBJ2-7 and V is TRBV27; the D is unclear. The V end lost 5 bases, the J end lost 0 bases, and 14 bases lay between the germline ends. The CDR3 covers 15 residues. CDR1 is MNHEY, CDR2 SMNVEV, per germline (reference sequence). The CDR3 DNA reads as TGTGCCAGCAGTCCGATATTGGCCAGCTCCTACGAGCAGTACTTC. Amino acid sequence: CASSPILASSYEQYF.

V is TRBV9 and J is TRBJ1-1; TRBD1 matches at 9 bases. Germline CDR1 is SGDLS and CDR2 is YYNGEE. CDR3 length: 17 residues. Trimming removed 0 bases from V and 0 bases from J; junction bases left unmatched: 6. As DNA, the CDR3 is TGTGCCAGCAGCGTAGTCCCAGGGACAGGGATGAACACTGAAGCTTTCTTT. Translated, it gives CASSVVPGTGMNTEAFF.

This chain connects TRBV27 to TRBJ1-5; the D is unclear. The V end lost 6 bases, the J end lost 5 bases, and 11 bases lay between the germline ends. This CDR3 comprises 13 residues. Germline V gene sequence: CDR1 MNHEY, CDR2 SMNVEV (reference sequence). The CDR3 bases are TGTGCCAGCAGCTTCGCCAGTGATCAGCCCCAGCATTTT. Its translation: CASSFASDQPQHF.

The chain couples TRBV5-4 to TRBJ2-7, with a weak D call TRBD1 (5 bases). CDR1 is SGHNT and CDR2 is YYREEE in the germline V gene (reference sequence). The CDR3 is made up of 13 amino acids. V lost 0 bases to trimming and J lost 5 bases, with 9 bases between them. CDR3 coding DNA: TGTGCCAGCAGCTTGGGGGGCAGGGACGAGCAGTACTTC. It yields the protein CASSLGGRDEQYF.

The chain carries TRBV10-3 and TRBJ2-7; the match to TRBD1 covers 9 bases. CDR1 is ENHRY, CDR2 SYGVKD, per germline. The CDR3 spans 16 residues. J gave up 3 bases and V 0 bases, and 6 bases lay outside the gene matches. CDR3 amino acids: CAISESSGQGIYEQYF. In DNA, the CDR3 is TGTGCCATCAGTGAGTCGAGCGGACAGGGGATCTACGAGCAGTACTTC.

This clone was seen only once. The chain couples TRBV27 to TRBJ2-3; the D gene is possibly TRBD2 (6 bases). Germline V gene data show CDR1 as MNHEY and CDR2 as SMNVEV (reference sequence). The CDR3 length is 17 residues. The germline V and J ends were trimmed by 6 bases and 2 bases, with 21 bases remaining between them. The CDR3 here is CASRIRAVRGDTDTQYF. The DNA of the CDR3 is TGTGCCAGCAGGATCAGGGCCGTGCGGGGTGACACAGATACGCAGTATTTT.

The chain has TRBV2 and TRBJ1-2, with 10 bases fitting TRBD1. This CDR3 contains 15 residues. V lost 2 bases and J lost 5; bases outside the gene matches: 5. CDR1 and CDR2 (germline): SNHLY, FYNNEI. For the CDR3, the DNA is TGTGCCAGCAGTGAACCGACAGGGGGCGTATATGGCTACACCTTC. It encodes CASSEPTGGVYGYTF.

The J gene is TRBJ2-1, the V gene TRBV4-2; TRBD2 agrees at 7 bases. V dropped 0 bases and J dropped 15; count of bases not matched to a gene: 29. Germline V gene sequence: CDR1 LGHNA, CDR2 YNFKEQ. This CDR3 has 20 residues. CDR3 in amino acids: CASSQDNGGGTAGTPTRLFF. The CDR3 coding sequence is TGTGCCAGCAGCCAAGATAATGGGGGAGGGACGGCCGGGACCCCAACTAGGCTGTTCTTC.